The 23 T cell receptor beta chains below were found in one sample sequenced in a study of PD-1 blockade in classical Hodgkin lymphoma. No patient escaped relapse after autologous stem cell transplantation, and brentuximab vedotin exposure varied. The method was immunoSEQ multiplex PCR; TCRdb's version includes in-frame clones alone and lacks a portion of them. In the table there are more than 50,000 clones, over 55% of which are singletons. Sample: peripheral blood mononuclear cells (PBMCs), taken before the second cycle of nivolumab. These receptors were collected from a human donor with classical Hodgkin lymphoma.

The rearrangement joins TRBV2 to TRBJ2-7, with 9 bases lining up with TRBD1. This CDR3 has 13 amino acids. The V gene end was trimmed by 7 bases and the J gene end by 5 bases; junction bases not matched to a gene: 6. Germline CDR1 is SNHLY and CDR2 is FYNNEI. This chain's CDR3 is CASKPGQGHEQYF. The CDR3 region has the DNA TGTGCCAGCAAACCGGGACAGGGCCACGAGCAGTACTTC.

The J gene is TRBJ2-1, the V gene TRBV15; 11 nucleotides agree with TRBD2. The germline CDR1 and CDR2 sequences are LNHNV and YYDKDF (reference sequence). V lost 1 base to trimming and J lost 8 bases; unmatched junction nucleotides: 19. This CDR3 is built from 20 residues. The CDR3 DNA reads as TGTGCCACCAGCAGAGGGGGCCTAGGAATAGCGGGAGGGTTTCGTTATGAGCAGTTCTTC. This encodes CATSRGGLGIAGGFRYEQFF.

The chain has TRBV18 and TRBJ1-5; D remains ambiguous. V was clipped by 3 bases and J by 4 bases, with 10 bases between them. The CDR3 loop spans 14 amino acids. Germline CDR1 is KGHSH and CDR2 is LQKENI. CDR3 DNA sequence: TGTGCCAGCTCACCCGCGGGTTTGAATCAGCCCCAGCATTTT. This gives the protein CASSPAGLNQPQHF.

This clone was seen a few times. This sequence joins TRBV4-1 and TRBJ1-1, with a tentative D call TRBD1 (5 bases). There are 16 residues in the CDR3. The germline V and J ends were trimmed by 5 bases and 1 base, with 17 bases remaining between them. The germline CDR1 and CDR2 sequences are MGHRA and YSYEKL. CDR3 residues: CASSRSLGGTNTEAFF. The CDR3 DNA reads TGCGCCAGCAGCAGGTCCCTGGGGGGTACGAACACTGAAGCTTTCTTT.

This chain links TRBV5-4 with TRBJ2-7; TRBD2 is a possible D gene (5 bases). CDR1 and CDR2 from the germline V gene are SGHNT and YYREEE (reference sequence). Trimming removed 3 bases from V and 6 bases from J, with 19 bases in between. This CDR3 spans 15 amino acids. The CDR3 bases are TGTGCCAGCAGCTCGGAGAGCGCTGGGAGCGGCGAGCAGTACTTC. Amino acid sequence: CASSSESAGSGEQYF.

The rearrangement joins TRBV5-1 to TRBJ2-1; no reliable D call. Germline CDR1 SGHRS, CDR2 YFSETQ. V shed 2 bases and J shed 3 bases, with 9 bases lying between them. This CDR3 has 14 residues. CDR3 in DNA: TGCGCCAGCAGCTTAAACGCAATCTACAATGAGCAGTTCTTC. Translation: CASSLNAIYNEQFF.

This chain's CDR3 is CASSPTSNILPNTIYF. The CDR3 bases are TGTGCCAGCAGCCCGACCTCCAATATACTCCCGAACACCATATATTTT. V and J are TRBV13 and TRBJ1-3; D gene unclear. The length of the CDR3 is 16 residues. Trimming shortened V by 5 bases and J by 7 bases, and 21 bases separated the two germline ends. Germline lookup yields CDR1 PRHDT and CDR2 FYEKMQ (reference sequence).

This chain links TRBV2 with TRBJ1-4; 7 nucleotides agree with TRBD1. This CDR3 is 16 amino acids long. The J segment lost 4 bases and the V segment lost 1 base, leaving 6 bases of the junction unmatched. Per the germline V gene, CDR1 is SNHLY and CDR2 is FYNNEI. CDR3 residues: CASSEGHSGGNEKLFF. CDR3 sequence (DNA): TGTGCCAGCAGTGAAGGACACTCAGGGGGTAATGAAAAACTGTTTTTT. Complete variable domain (other parts from reference TRBV2 and TRBJ1-4): EPEVTQTPSHQVTQMGQEVILRCVPISNHLYFYWYRQILGQKVEFLVSFYNNEISEKSEIFDDQFSVERPDGSNFTLKIRSTKLEDSAMYFCASSEGHSGGNEKLFFGSGTQLSVL.

This clone appeared a few times. The V gene is TRBV5-1, the J gene TRBJ2-2; D is possibly TRBD1 or TRBD2 (5 bases each). CDR1 and CDR2 (germline): SGHRS, YFSETQ. This CDR3 has 15 residues. Trimming stripped 3 bases from V and 1 base from J, with 10 bases between. The CDR3 protein is CASSWGRVNTGELFF. CDR3 nucleotide sequence: TGCGCCAGCAGCTGGGGACGGGTGAACACCGGGGAGCTGTTTTTT. The complete variable domain, with remaining parts taken from reference TRBV5-1 and TRBJ2-2, reads KAGVTQTPRYLIKTRGQQVTLSCSPISGHRSVSWYQQTPGQGLQFLFEYFSETQRNKGNFPGRFSGRQFSNSRSEMNVSTLELGDSALYLCASSWGRVNTGELFFGEGSRLTVL.

The CDR3 coding sequence is TGTGCCAGCAGCCCCCGTCCCACCGGGGAGCTGTTTTTT. Its translation is CASSPRPTGELFF. The rearrangement uses TRBV9 and TRBJ2-2; D gene unclear. The V gene lost 4 bases and the J gene lost 4 bases, with 8 bases spanning the gap. The CDR3 runs 13 residues. From germline, CDR1 is SGDLS and CDR2 YYNGEE. Using reference TRBV9 and TRBJ2-2 for the parts outside the CDR3, the full variable domain is DSGVTQTPKHLITATGQRVTLRCSPRSGDLSVYWYQQSLDQGLQFLIQYYNGEERAKGNILERFSAQQFPDLHSELNLSSLELGDSALYFCASSPRPTGELFFGEGSRLTVL.

This chain links TRBV6-1 with TRBJ1-2, with D perhaps matching TRBD1 (5 bases). The CDR3 is 13 residues long. From germline, CDR1 is MNHNS and CDR2 SASEGT. V lost 3 bases and J 10 bases, leaving 15 bases between the germline ends. The CDR3 DNA reads as TGTGCCAGCAGTGACTGGGCCAGGGATGACTACACCTTC. Encoded protein: CASSDWARDDYTF.

The chain uses TRBV5-6 and TRBJ2-7; D is unresolved. CDR3 length: 13 amino acids. Per the germline V gene, CDR1 is SGHDT and CDR2 is YYEEEE. V was trimmed by 0 bases and J by 3 bases, leaving 7 bases between them. The CDR3 reads CASSLGVIYEQYF. In DNA, the CDR3 is TGTGCCAGCAGCTTGGGTGTAATCTACGAGCAGTACTTC.

The chain uses TRBV7-8 and TRBJ1-1, with D uncertain. Per germline, CDR1 SGHVS and CDR2 FQNEAQ. The CDR3 totals 14 residues. The V gene lost 1 base and the J gene lost 4 bases, with 10 bases spanning the gap. The CDR3 loop reads CASSLVRDSTEAFF. CDR3 DNA: TGTGCCAGCAGCTTAGTGAGGGATAGCACTGAAGCTTTCTTT.

This chain joins TRBV11-2 and TRBJ2-7; D is possibly TRBD2 (6 bases). The CDR3 length is 15 residues. Trimming took 3 bases from V and 0 from J, leaving 12 bases between them. In germline, CDR1 is SGHAT, CDR2 FQNNGV. The CDR3 region has the DNA TGTGCCAGCAGCTTTTTGCGGGGCAGCTCCTACGAGCAGTACTTC. Translation gives CASSFLRGSSYEQYF.

Here the CDR3 reads CASSKVYRESSGNTIYF. CDR3 nucleotides: TGTGCCAGCAGCAAAGTTTACAGGGAATCGTCGGGAAACACCATATATTTT. V is TRBV21-1 and J is TRBJ1-3; TRBD1 is taken as the D call from the table, unchecked against the DNA. TRBV21-1 is a known pseudogene. The CDR3 extends over 17 amino acids.

This chain joins TRBV9 and TRBJ2-5; the D is unclear. The CDR3 runs to 14 residues. CDR1 is SGDLS and CDR2 is YYNGEE in the germline V gene. Trimming stripped 2 bases from V and 1 base from J, with 9 bases between. CDR3 protein: CASSVSGSQETQYF. CDR3 nucleotides: TGTGCCAGCAGCGTTTCAGGCAGCCAAGAGACCCAGTACTTC.

Notes on this clone: Other DNA sequences in this sample translate to the same CDR3. This chain connects TRBV9 to TRBJ2-2; no firm D call. V was shortened by 0 bases and J by 2 bases, with 5 bases between the two germline ends. This CDR3 has 14 amino acids. Per germline, CDR1 SGDLS and CDR2 YYNGEE. The DNA for the CDR3 is TGTGCCAGCAGCGTAGGACCAAACACCGGGGAGCTGTTTTTT. Its translation: CASSVGPNTGELFF.

In its sample, this clone was seen once. This chain links TRBV7-9 with TRBJ1-2; TRBD1 agrees at 7 bases. Per the germline V gene, CDR1 is SEHNR and CDR2 is FQNEAQ (reference sequence). V shed 0 bases, J shed 2 bases, and the junction held 3 bases outside the gene matches. The CDR3 covers 15 residues. The CDR3 spells CASSLAQGVNYGYTF. CDR3 DNA sequence: TGTGCCAGCAGCTTAGCCCAGGGGGTGAACTATGGCTACACCTTC.

The DNA of the CDR3 is TGTGCCACCAAGGACAGGGGATCTTCACCCCTCCACTTT. Translation gives CATKDRGSSPLHF. The V gene is TRBV19, the J gene TRBJ1-6; 9 bases are shared with TRBD1. Germline CDR1 reads LNHDA; CDR2 reads SQIVND (reference sequence). CDR3 size: 13 residues. With 10 bases clipped from V and 9 bases from J, the junction kept 7 bases outside the gene matches.

CDR3 region: CASSPDPGVQETQYF. CDR3 nucleotide sequence: TGTGCCAGCAGTCCAGACCCGGGGGTCCAAGAGACCCAGTACTTC. The chain is built from TRBV28 and TRBJ2-5; possibly TRBD2 for D (6 bases). Germline V gene lookup returns CDR1 MDHEN and CDR2 SYDVKM. The CDR3 contains 15 residues. Trimming took 5 bases from V and 1 from J, leaving 14 bases between them.

Points on this clone: Its ends do not fully match the called genes, so a read error is possible. This chain's CDR3 is CVSSPPNSGGSYEQYF. DNA for the CDR3: TGTGTCAGCTCACCACCTAACTCAGGGGGCTCCTACGAGCAGTACTTC. This chain connects TRBV18 to TRBJ2-7; 7 bases are a match to TRBD1. Germline CDR1 is KGHSH and CDR2 is LQKENI. This CDR3 has 16 residues.

The chain uses TRBV6-5 and TRBJ2-7, with 7 positions matching TRBD2. The CDR3 consists of 13 residues. Germline V gene sequence: CDR1 MNHEY, CDR2 SVGAGI. V lost 2 bases and J lost 2; bases outside the gene matches: 0. As DNA, the CDR3 is TGTGCCAGCAGTTACGGGACTACCTACGAGCAGTACTTC. Protein product: CASSYGTTYEQYF.

V is TRBV19 and J is TRBJ1-1, with unresolved D. The CDR3 length is 12 residues. Per the germline V gene, CDR1 is LNHDA and CDR2 is SQIVND (reference sequence). V lost 2 bases to trimming and J lost 5 bases, with 6 bases between them. CDR3 in amino acids: CASSIRGTEAFF. The CDR3 nucleotides read TGTGCCAGTAGTATAAGAGGGACTGAAGCTTTCTTT.